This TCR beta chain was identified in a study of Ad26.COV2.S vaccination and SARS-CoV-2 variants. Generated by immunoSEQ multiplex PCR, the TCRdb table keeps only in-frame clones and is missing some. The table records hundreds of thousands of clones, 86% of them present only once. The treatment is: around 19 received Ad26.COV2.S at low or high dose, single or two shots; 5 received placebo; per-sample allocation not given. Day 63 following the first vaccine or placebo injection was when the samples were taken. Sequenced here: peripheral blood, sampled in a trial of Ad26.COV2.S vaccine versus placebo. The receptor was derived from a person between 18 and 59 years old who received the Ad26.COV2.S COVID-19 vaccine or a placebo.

CDR3 sequence: CASSYAWAAGETQYF. In DNA, the CDR3 is TGTGCCAGCAGTTACGCATGGGCTGCTGGAGAGACCCAGTACTTC. The chain uses TRBV6-2 or TRBV6-3 and TRBJ2-5; D is ambiguous. Trimming removed 2 bases from V and 4 bases from J, with 14 bases in between. The CDR3 runs 15 residues. Looked up from germline, CDR1 is MNHEY and CDR2 is SVGEGT.